This T cell receptor (beta chain) was recovered during a study of shared clonotypes between healthy human individuals. CDR1 and CDR2 (germline): SGHNT, YYREEE (reference sequence). The CDR3 totals 15 residues. Germline trimming cut 4 bases from V and 5 bases from J; bases unmatched to any gene: 8. The assay was immunoSEQ multiplex PCR, and TCRdb's table has in-frame clones only and misses some. The sample has 1,500,000 or so clones, 98% seen once. The chain has TRBV5-4 and TRBJ2-3, with 9 bases aligning to TRBD1. Sequencing was carried out using naive CD4+ T cells sorted from blood. Noted subset: CD45RA+ positively selected. The TCR originated in a man younger than 40 in good health. Written as DNA, the CDR3 is TGTGCCAGCAGCCTGGGACAGGGAGTGGGAGATACGCAGTATTTT. Protein product: CASSLGQGVGDTQYF.